Presented here are 18 T cell receptor beta chains from one specimen sequenced in a study of CD8+ T cells in alopecia areata. The authors extracted RNA and reverse transcribed it into cDNA as the sequencing template. This table comes from immunoSEQ multiplex PCR, and its TCRdb copy is limited to in-frame clones, with some not included. This sample comprises around 100,000 clones, none seen once only. The sequenced material came from lesional skin. The receptor source for this set is a C3H/HeJ mouse with alopecia areata. This strain's MHC haplotype is H2-k.

Concerning this clone: Here the gene names and germline are mouse. The read is 4 residues too short to cover the CDR3 end, so that end is filled in from the germline J gene. Other DNA sequences in this sample translate to the same CDR3. The V and J genes are TRBV1 and TRBJ2-5; 7 bases are shared with TRBD1. Per the germline V gene, CDR1 is NSQYPW and CDR2 is LRSPGD (reference sequence). This CDR3 contains 14 residues. CDR3 amino acids: CTCSARQGGDTQYF. The covered CDR3 bases are TGCACCTGCAGTGCCCGACAGGGTGGGGAC.

This clone was counted between two and nine times. Gene and germline names: mouse. The read comes to an end 4 residues before the CDR3 does, leaving the germline J gene to fill in the end. V and J are TRBV13-3 and TRBJ2-7; 8 bases agree with TRBD2. The CDR3 extends over 12 amino acids. Germline V gene lookup returns CDR1 NNHDY and CDR2 SYVADS. The sequenced CDR3 bases are TGTGCCAGCAGTGCGGGGGGGCAT. It yields the protein CASSAGGH. The full-length CDR3 reads as CASSAGGHEQYF.

This clone was observed a few times. Each gene name is a mouse one. The read falls 4 residues short of the CDR3 end, and the missing part is taken from the germline J gene. The chain is built from TRBV13-3 and TRBJ2-7; possibly TRBD1 for D (6 bases). V lost 4 bases and J lost 2, with 10 bases in between. CDR1 and CDR2 from the germline V gene are NNHDY and SYVADS. The CDR3 has 13 amino acids. The CDR3 sequence: CASSQQGAYEQYF. Partial CDR3 DNA: TGTGCCAGCAGTCAACAGGGCGCCTAT.

Concerning this clone itself: Germline and genes: mouse. The DNA ends 4 residues before the CDR3 does, and the rest of the CDR3 is filled in from the germline J gene. The chain carries TRBV19 and TRBJ2-3; TRBD1 aligns across 10 bases. Germline V CDR1 and CDR2: FNHDT, SITEND (reference sequence). This CDR3 region has 16 residues. V lost 4 bases to trimming and J lost 1 base; unmatched junction nucleotides: 6. The CDR3 sequence is CASSSGTGVGAETLYF. The CDR3 bases that were read are TGTGCCAGCAGTTCAGGGACAGGGGTCGGTGCAGAA. Together with reference TRBV19 and TRBJ2-3, the CDR3 gives the full variable domain: GGIITQTPKFLIGQEGQKLTLKCQQNFNHDTMYWYRQDSGKGLRLIYYSITENDLQKGDLSEGYDASREKKSSFSLTVTSAQKNEMAVFLCASSSGTGVGAETLYFGSGTRLTVL.

This clone was found a few times. The genes are named according to mouse. Read sequence stops 4 residues before the CDR3 end, and the germline J gene provides the missing end. The chain is built from TRBV19 and TRBJ2-1; 10 positions match TRBD1. Germline V gene sequence: CDR1 FNHDT, CDR2 SITEND (reference sequence). V was clipped by 5 bases and J by 0 bases; unmatched bases: 8. This CDR3 is 17 amino acids long. The DNA read from the CDR3 is TGTGCCAGCAGCCGATCCGGGACAGGGGATAACTATGCT. This encodes CASSRSGTGDNYA. The whole CDR3 reads CASSRSGTGDNYAEQFF.

Concerning this clone: The database protein in TCRdb disagrees with the DNA translation at residue 13; the sequence shown here was translated from the DNA. The germline and genes are mouse ones. The observed sequence ends 3 residues before the CDR3 terminus, with the missing tail filled in from the germline J gene. The chain carries TRBV13-3 and TRBJ1-6; possibly TRBD1 for D (6 bases). TRBJ1-6 is assigned to the ORF class and has an uncertain function. Germline V gene lookup returns CDR1 NNHDY and CDR2 SYVADS. The CDR3 is 16 amino acids. V was cut by 3 bases and J by 6 bases, with 16 bases left in between. The part of the CDR3 DNA that was read is TGTGCCAGCAGTGTAGCAGGGGTCCCATCTAATTCGCCC. Translated: CASSVAGVPSNSP. The whole CDR3 reads CASSVAGVPSNSPLYF.

As to this clone: The gene names given are mouse names. With the read ending 4 residues before the CDR3 end, the germline J gene is used to fill in that end. The chain joins TRBV13-3 to TRBJ2-7; 10 nucleotides agree with TRBD1. CDR3 length: 14 amino acids. Looked up from germline, CDR1 is NNHDY and CDR2 is SYVADS. The CDR3 here is CASSVEDRGYEQYF. CDR3 DNA (partial): TGTGCCAGCAGTGTGGAGGACAGGGGGTAT.

The table lists this clone with a few counts. Gene names are the mouse ones. The read terminates 4 residues ahead of where the CDR3 ends, so the germline J gene completes it. The rearrangement uses TRBV29 and TRBJ2-1; TRBD2 aligns across 7 bases. Germline-derived CDR1 and CDR2 are MSHET and SYDVDS. This CDR3 has 12 amino acids. The V gene end was trimmed by 10 bases and the J gene end by 3 bases; junction bases not matched to a gene: 3. Partial CDR3 DNA: TGTGCTATTAGACTGGGCTATGCT. Amino acids: CAIRLGYA. The whole CDR3 reads CAIRLGYAEQFF.

The table lists this clone with many counts. Gene names are the mouse ones. The read halts 4 residues ahead of the CDR3 end, with the missing end drawn from the germline J gene. The V and J genes are TRBV1 and TRBJ2-7, with a possible D match to TRBD1 (6 bases). V shed 1 base and J shed 2 bases, with 9 bases lying between them. The CDR3 is 14 residues long. In germline, CDR1 is NSQYPW, CDR2 LRSPGD (reference sequence). This chain's CDR3 is CTCSAGGTTYEQYF. The covered CDR3 bases are TGCACCTGCAGTGCAGGTGGGACAACCTAT.

Regarding this clone: Each gene name is a mouse one. The read terminates 4 residues ahead of where the CDR3 ends, so the germline J gene completes it. The J gene is TRBJ1-4, the V gene TRBV13-3, with D unresolved. The V gene lost 3 bases and the J gene lost 1 base, with 10 bases spanning the gap. CDR3 length: 15 amino acids. The germline V gene encodes CDR1 NNHDY and CDR2 SYVADS. CDR3 region: CASSGRQNSNERLFF. The part of the CDR3 DNA that was read is TGTGCCAGCAGTGGGAGACAAAATTCCAACGAA.

Turning to this clone: Mouse gene names apply. The CDR3 extends 4 residues past the end of the read, so its final part is completed from the germline J gene. The chain has TRBV13-2 and TRBJ2-3; 10 nucleotides match TRBD2. The germline CDR1 and CDR2 sequences are NNHNN and SYGAGS (reference sequence). The ends lost 2 bases at V and 2 bases at J; junction bases unmatched: 8. The CDR3 covers 17 residues. The sequenced part of the CDR3 DNA is TGTGCCAGCGGTGAGAATCTGGGGGGGCGCGATGCAGAA. Protein sequence: CASGENLGGRDAE. Given in full, the CDR3 is CASGENLGGRDAETLYF.

To note about this clone: Gene names are the mouse ones. The read stops 4 residues short of the end of the CDR3; the missing end is completed from the germline J gene. This chain uses TRBV1 with TRBJ1-1, with D perhaps TRBD1 (5 bases). Trimming cost V 2 bases and J 1 base, with 8 bases left between them. The germline gives CDR1 NSQYPW, CDR2 LRSPGD (reference sequence). CDR3 size: 14 residues. The CDR3 sequence: CTCSASRENTEVFF. Incomplete CDR3 DNA: TGCACCTGCAGTGCATCCAGGGAAAACACA.

This clone has only a few counts. At residue 13, the TCRdb protein departs from the DNA translation, so the protein shown here was derived from the DNA itself. The genes are named according to mouse. The sequence runs out 3 residues before the end of the CDR3; the remainder is reconstructed from the germline J gene. This chain uses TRBV13-3 with TRBJ1-3; 7 bases align to TRBD1. Germline CDR1 reads NNHDY; CDR2 reads SYVADS. V lost 8 bases and J lost 0; bases outside the gene matches: 11. CDR3 length equals 16 residues. The CDR3 sequence: CASRPLRGDSGNTLYF. The CDR3 bases that were read are TGTGCCAGTCGTCCCCTCAGGGGGGATTCTGGAAATACG.

This clone has only a few counts. Mouse gene names apply. The read halts 4 residues ahead of the CDR3 end, with the missing end drawn from the germline J gene. The rearrangement joins TRBV13-3 to TRBJ1-4; D is perhaps TRBD1 (6 bases). Trimming shortened V by 4 bases and J by 6 bases, and 13 bases separated the two germline ends. Germline lookup yields CDR1 NNHDY and CDR2 SYVADS. This CDR3 comprises 14 residues. The CDR3 loop is CASSNRVRDERLFF. Partial CDR3 DNA: TGTGCCAGCAGTAACAGGGTGAGGGACGAA.

As regards this clone: Gene names refer to mouse genes. CDR3 DNA, as far as it was read: TGTGCCAGCAGTGAAAGGACAGGTTTTTATGCT. Encoded protein: CASSERTGFYA. The complete CDR3 sequence is CASSERTGFYAEQFF. The chain has TRBV13-3 and TRBJ2-1; the match to TRBD1 covers 7 bases. The CDR3 end is not reached by the read, which stops 4 residues before it; the germline J gene fills it in. CDR1 NNHDY and CDR2 SYVADS come from the germline V gene. The CDR3 loop spans 15 amino acids. J gave up 4 bases and V 2 bases, and 6 bases lay outside the gene matches.

As to this clone: Germline and genes: mouse. The DNA ends 4 residues before the CDR3 does, and the rest of the CDR3 is filled in from the germline J gene. V gene TRBV13-1 combines with J gene TRBJ2-3, with D tentatively TRBD1 (6 bases). V lost 5 bases, J lost 3 bases, and 10 bases lay in between. The CDR3 extends over 13 amino acids. Germline V gene lookup returns CDR1 NSHNY and CDR2 SYGAGN. The sequenced CDR3 bases are TGTGCCAGCAGCCCCAGGGGCGCAGAA. Its translation: CASSPRGAE. The entire CDR3 protein is CASSPRGAETLYF.

In this sample, this clone turned up a few times. Gene labels here are mouse ones. The read is 4 residues too short to cover the CDR3 end, so that end is filled in from the germline J gene. The rearrangement uses TRBV17 and TRBJ2-7; 8 bases agree with TRBD2. The CDR3 consists of 14 residues. CDR1 and CDR2 from the germline V gene are MNHDT and YYDKIL. CDR3 DNA (partial): TGTGCTAGCAGTAGCGAGCTGGGGGGTAAT. Protein product: CASSSELGGN. The CDR3 in its entirety is CASSSELGGNEQYF.

Comment on this clone: Gene names are mouse gene names. The CDR3 end falls 4 residues outside the read, so it is completed with the germline J gene. This sample includes further DNA sequences coding for the same CDR3. The rearrangement uses TRBV1 and TRBJ2-2, with 9 bases aligning to TRBD1. J lost 2 bases, V lost 3 bases, and 4 bases had no gene match. The CDR3 sequence is 16 residues long. Per the germline V gene, CDR1 is NSQYPW and CDR2 is LRSPGD (reference sequence). The CDR3 sequence: CTCSAGTGTNTGQLYF. The sequenced CDR3 bases are TGCACCTGCAGTGCCGGGACAGGGACGAACACCGGG.